Shown below are 20 T cell receptor beta chains from a single sample sequenced in a study of T cells in Graves' hyperthyroidism and ophthalmopathy. Regions amplified from RNA transcripts were the TCR beta CDR3 regions. An initial round of RT-PCR targeting the TCR CDR3 relied on the HTBI primer set. TCRdb ran MiXCR on the multiplex PCR reads and lists one entry per CDR3 protein. The data show about 350,000 distinct CDR3 sequences, roughly 14% seen once. Sequencing used blood. The receptors come from a woman aged 25 to 39 with Graves' hyperthyroidism.

The rearrangement uses TRBV3-1 and TRBJ1-3; D not certain. Germline CDR1 reads LGHDT; CDR2 reads YNNKEL (reference sequence). V was trimmed by 2 bases and J by 0 bases, leaving 11 bases between them. This CDR3 is built from 16 residues. CDR3 sequence (DNA): TGTGCCAGCAGCCAAACGGGGATGGGCTCTGGAAACACCATATATTTT. It yields the protein CASSQTGMGSGNTIYF.

This clonotype was seen more than once but under ten times. V and J are TRBV5-1 and TRBJ2-7, with TRBD1 matching 7 bases. Looked up from germline, CDR1 is SGHRS and CDR2 is YFSETQ. The CDR3 spans 13 residues. Germline trimming cut 4 bases from V and 6 bases from J; bases unmatched to any gene: 7. CDR3 sequence (DNA): TGCGCCAGCAGCGCCCAAACAGGGGTCGAGCAGTACTTC. Protein: CASSAQTGVEQYF. Full variable domain (outside the CDR3, taken from reference TRBV5-1 and TRBJ2-7): KAGVTQTPRYLIKTRGQQVTLSCSPISGHRSVSWYQQTPGQGLQFLFEYFSETQRNKGNFPGRFSGRQFSNSRSEMNVSTLELGDSALYLCASSAQTGVEQYFGPGTRLTVT.

This clonotype turned up a few times. The chain uses TRBV6-1 and TRBJ2-7; D is possibly TRBD2 (7 bases). Trimming took off 6 bases at V and 2 bases at J, with 17 bases between the two ends. Germline assignment: CDR1 MNHNS and CDR2 SASEGT. This CDR3 has 15 amino acids. The CDR3 region has the DNA TGTGCCAGCAGCCTGGGGGGCGGGAGCGCCTACGAGCAGTACTTC. Its translation: CASSLGGGSAYEQYF.

The V call is TRBV29-1, the J call TRBJ2-3, with 12 bases matching TRBD2. Germline V gene data show CDR1 as SQVTM and CDR2 as ANQGSEA. The CDR3 is 16 amino acids. After removal of 7 bases from V and 4 bases from J, the junction contained 12 bases not matched to a gene. The CDR3 coding sequence is TGCAGCGGTTATGTGCTAGCGGGAGGGCCGGCAGATACGCAGTATTTT. This encodes CSGYVLAGGPADTQYF.

In this sample, this clonotype turned up once. The junction shows a germline mismatch at one end, possibly a read error. CDR3 DNA sequence: TGCAGTGCTCCGACTAGCGGGCCTTCCTCCTTCAATGAGCAGTTCTTC. Its protein product is CSAPTSGPSSFNEQFF. J is TRBJ2-1 and V is TRBV20-1, with TRBD2 identical over 10 bases. This CDR3 region has 16 residues. CDR1 and CDR2 from the germline V gene are DFQATT and SNEGSKA (reference sequence).

This clonotype occurred a few times. This chain connects TRBV27 to TRBJ1-1, with 7 bases matching TRBD1. CDR1 MNHEY and CDR2 SMNVEV come from the germline V gene (reference sequence). The CDR3 loop spans 15 amino acids. The ends lost 6 bases at V and 0 bases at J; junction bases unmatched: 7. CDR3 DNA sequence: TGTGCCAGCAGGACAGGGCATTGGTTGAACACTGAAGCTTTCTTT. It translates to CASRTGHWLNTEAFF.

This clonotype was detected a few times. The chain is built from TRBV3-1 and TRBJ2-1; 7 nucleotides line up with TRBD2. The CDR3 consists of 13 residues. The germline V gene has CDR1 LGHDT and CDR2 YNNKEL (reference sequence). The junction had 3 bases not matched to a gene; V was cut back by 5 bases and J by 5 bases. CDR3: CASSRTRDNEQFF. The DNA for the CDR3 is TGTGCCAGCAGCAGGACTAGGGACAATGAGCAGTTCTTC.

V and J are TRBV18 and TRBJ2-5; D possibly corresponds to TRBD2 (5 bases). The CDR3 is 13 amino acids. V lost 10 bases, J lost 5 bases, and 17 bases lay in between. The germline V gene has CDR1 KGHSH and CDR2 LQKENI. The CDR3 DNA reads as TGTGCCACCCAGAGGGTGAGAAGCGAGACCCAGTACTTC. Amino acid sequence: CATQRVRSETQYF.

J is TRBJ2-2 and V is TRBV7-9, with no clear D. Germline CDR1 is SEHNR and CDR2 is FQNEAQ (reference sequence). V lost 5 bases and J 8 bases, leaving 12 bases between the germline ends. This CDR3 is built from 13 residues. The CDR3 is CASSRTSEGELFF. In DNA, the CDR3 is TGTGCCAGCAGCCGGACCTCAGAAGGGGAGCTGTTTTTT.

With regard to this clonotype: This could be a read error, since a much larger clone is one nucleotide away. The chain combines TRBV6-1 with TRBJ1-1; the D is unclear. CDR3 size: 13 residues. Germline V gene sequence: CDR1 MNHNS, CDR2 SASEGT. CDR3 sequence reads: CASSESGNTVAFF. CDR3 DNA: TGTGCCAGCAGTGAGTCAGGCAACACTGTAGCTTTCTTT.

This clonotype was detected only a few times. The genes are TRBV20-1 and TRBJ2-7; perhaps TRBD2 as D (6 bases). V was trimmed by 2 bases and J by 2 bases, leaving 7 bases between them. Germline CDR1 DFQATT, CDR2 SNEGSKA (reference sequence). CDR3 length: 12 amino acids. CDR3 DNA: TGCAGTGCTAGACGACTAGCCTACGAGCAGTACTTC. This codes for CSARRLAYEQYF.

The chain joins TRBV19 to TRBJ1-1; a possible D gene is TRBD1 (5 bases). The CDR3 is made up of 13 amino acids. In germline, CDR1 is LNHDA, CDR2 SQIVND (reference sequence). Trimming stripped 1 base from V and 6 bases from J, with 9 bases between. The CDR3 region is CASSIGLGAEAFF. In DNA, the CDR3 is TGTGCCAGTAGTATAGGTTTGGGGGCTGAAGCTTTCTTT.

The V call is TRBV4-1, the J call TRBJ2-1; perhaps TRBD1 as D (6 bases). Germline CDR1 MGHRA, CDR2 YSYEKL. V shed 6 bases and J shed 3 bases, with 15 bases lying between them. The length of the CDR3 is 15 residues. The CDR3 DNA sequence: TGCGCCAGCAGGCAGGGGTGGGCAGACTACAATGAGCAGTTCTTC. It is translated as CASRQGWADYNEQFF.

This clonotype appeared many times. The chain has TRBV5-1 and TRBJ2-5; 8 bases match TRBD1. Germline V gene data show CDR1 as SGHRS and CDR2 as YFSETQ. The CDR3 contains 15 residues. V shed 3 bases, J shed 3 bases, and the junction held 7 bases outside the gene matches. CDR3 sequence reads: CASSSQGVPEETQYF. CDR3 in DNA: TGCGCCAGCAGCTCACAGGGGGTACCCGAAGAGACCCAGTACTTC.

This clonotype was observed a few times. V and J are TRBV4-1 and TRBJ2-2; D possibly uses TRBD1 or TRBD2 (5 bases each). Per germline, CDR1 MGHRA and CDR2 YSYEKL. There are 17 residues in the CDR3. Trimming shortened V by 4 bases and J by 7 bases, and 22 bases separated the two germline ends. CDR3 protein: CASSPAAWGSDVGELFF. DNA for the CDR3: TGCGCCAGCAGCCCCGCAGCGTGGGGGAGCGATGTCGGGGAGCTGTTTTTT.

Remarks on this clonotype: A much larger clone differs from this one at a single base, so this may be a read error. CDR3 nucleotides: TGCAGTGTACTAGCGTTGGGCGGGGAGCCGTTTTTT. It codes for CSVLALGGEPFF. The V gene is TRBV20-1, the J gene TRBJ2-2, with TRBD2 matching 7 bases. CDR3 length: 12 residues. Germline V gene lookup returns CDR1 DFQATT and CDR2 SNEGSKA (reference sequence).

This rearrangement joins TRBV7-3 to TRBJ2-7, with 8 bases lining up with TRBD1. The CDR3 consists of 13 residues. Germline CDR1 reads SGHTA; CDR2 reads FQGTGA. V lost 6 bases to trimming and J lost 5 bases; unmatched junction nucleotides: 6. The CDR3 here is CASSSQTGDEQYF. CDR3 DNA sequence: TGTGCCAGCAGTTCGCAGACAGGGGACGAGCAGTACTTC.

The J gene is TRBJ2-7, the V gene TRBV3-1; TRBD2 might be the D (5 bases). Looked up from germline, CDR1 is LGHDT and CDR2 is YNNKEL (reference sequence). The CDR3 runs 13 residues. The V gene lost 3 bases and the J gene lost 2 bases, with 8 bases spanning the gap. The CDR3 DNA reads as TGTGCCAGCAGCCAGGGGAGTCCCTACGAGCAGTACTTC. As protein: CASSQGSPYEQYF.

The table lists this clonotype with many counts. J is TRBJ2-1 and V is TRBV28; D is undetermined. V lost 1 base and J lost 0, with 16 bases in between. Germline lookup yields CDR1 MDHEN and CDR2 SYDVKM. The CDR3 is 18 residues long. The CDR3 loop is CASSLFRLASSSYNEQFF. The CDR3 DNA follows: TGTGCCAGCAGTTTATTTCGTCTGGCAAGTAGCTCCTACAATGAGCAGTTCTTC.

The rearrangement uses TRBV10-3 and TRBJ1-6; 7 positions agree with TRBD1. The V segment lost 11 bases and the J segment 7 bases; nucleotides outside the gene matches: 11. Germline V gene data show CDR1 as ENHRY and CDR2 as SYGVKD. CDR3 length equals 14 residues. CDR3 coding DNA: TGTGCCTCCCAGGCCGGGACAGCGAATTCACCCCTCCACTTT. This sequence encodes CASQAGTANSPLHF.